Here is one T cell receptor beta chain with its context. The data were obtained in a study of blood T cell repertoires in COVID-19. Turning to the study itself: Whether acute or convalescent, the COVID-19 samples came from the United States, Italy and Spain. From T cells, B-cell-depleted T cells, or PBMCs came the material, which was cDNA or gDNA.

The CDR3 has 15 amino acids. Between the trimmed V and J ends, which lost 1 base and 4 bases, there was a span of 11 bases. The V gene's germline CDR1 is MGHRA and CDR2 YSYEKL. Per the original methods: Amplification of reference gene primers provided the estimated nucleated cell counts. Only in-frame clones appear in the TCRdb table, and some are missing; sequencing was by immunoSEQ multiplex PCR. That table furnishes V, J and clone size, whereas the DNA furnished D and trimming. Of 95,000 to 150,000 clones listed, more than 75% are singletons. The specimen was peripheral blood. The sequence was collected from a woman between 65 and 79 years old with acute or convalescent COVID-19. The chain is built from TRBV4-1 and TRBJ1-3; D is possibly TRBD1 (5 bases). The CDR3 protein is CASSQGDLRGNTIYF. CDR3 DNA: TGCGCCAGCAGCCAAGGGGACTTGAGGGGAAACACCATATATTTT.